This T cell receptor (beta chain) originates from a study of cytomegalovirus exposure and HLA in healthy donors. Study results and limitations: Rare sequences made up most TCRs, while some public TCRs were found in many donors.

As concerns this clone: Its antigen is unknown.

Germline values: CDR1 SGHRS, CDR2 YFSETQ. The ends lost 6 bases at V and 9 bases at J; junction bases unmatched: 11. The CDR3 contains 16 residues. PCR employed 60 Vbeta and 13 Jbeta primers. Assay: immunoSEQ multiplex PCR; the TCRdb copy retains only in-frame clones and omits some. Recorded for this sample: roughly 34,000 clones. The material sequenced was PBMCs. This receptor was identified in a man between 40 and 49 years old in good health and CMV-seronegative. V is TRBV5-1 and J is TRBJ2-1; 14 nucleotides align to TRBD2. The CDR3 loop is CASTNMGLAGATEQFF. The CDR3 DNA follows: TGCGCCAGCACAAACATGGGACTAGCGGGAGCGACTGAGCAGTTCTTC.